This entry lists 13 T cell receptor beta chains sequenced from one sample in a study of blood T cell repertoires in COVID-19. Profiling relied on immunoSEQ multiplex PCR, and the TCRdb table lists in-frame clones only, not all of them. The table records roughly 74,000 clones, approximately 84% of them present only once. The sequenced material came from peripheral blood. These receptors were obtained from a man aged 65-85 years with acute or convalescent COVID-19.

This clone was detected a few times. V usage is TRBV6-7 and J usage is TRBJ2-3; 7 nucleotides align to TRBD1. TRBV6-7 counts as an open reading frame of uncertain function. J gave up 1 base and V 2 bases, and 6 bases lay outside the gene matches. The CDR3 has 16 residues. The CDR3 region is CASSYGDSTCTDTQYF. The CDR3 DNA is TGTGCCAGCAGTTACGGGGACAGTACCTGCACAGATACGCAGTATTTT.

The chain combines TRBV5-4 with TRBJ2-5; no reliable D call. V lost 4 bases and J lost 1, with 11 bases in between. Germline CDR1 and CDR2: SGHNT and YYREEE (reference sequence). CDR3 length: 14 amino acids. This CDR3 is CASSLIRSQETQYF. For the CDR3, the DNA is TGTGCCAGCAGCCTTATAAGGAGCCAAGAGACCCAGTACTTC.

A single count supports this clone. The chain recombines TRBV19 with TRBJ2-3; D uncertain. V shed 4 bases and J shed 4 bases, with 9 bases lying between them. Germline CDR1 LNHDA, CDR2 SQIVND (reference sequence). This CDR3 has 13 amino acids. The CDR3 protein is CASSRGFSDTQYF. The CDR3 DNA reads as TGTGCCAGTAGTAGAGGTTTCTCAGATACGCAGTATTTT.

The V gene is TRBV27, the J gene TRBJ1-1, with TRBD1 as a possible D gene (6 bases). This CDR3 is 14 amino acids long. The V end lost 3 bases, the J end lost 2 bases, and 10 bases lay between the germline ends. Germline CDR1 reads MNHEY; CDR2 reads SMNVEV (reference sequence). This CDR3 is CASSFGRGNTEAFF. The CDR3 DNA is TGTGCCAGCAGTTTTGGCAGGGGAAACACTGAAGCTTTCTTT.

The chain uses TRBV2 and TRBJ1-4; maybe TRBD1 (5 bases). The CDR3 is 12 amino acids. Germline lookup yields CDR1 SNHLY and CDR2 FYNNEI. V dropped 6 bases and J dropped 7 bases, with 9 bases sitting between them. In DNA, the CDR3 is TGTGCCAGCAGGTCAGACAGTGAAAAACTGTTTTTT. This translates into CASRSDSEKLFF.

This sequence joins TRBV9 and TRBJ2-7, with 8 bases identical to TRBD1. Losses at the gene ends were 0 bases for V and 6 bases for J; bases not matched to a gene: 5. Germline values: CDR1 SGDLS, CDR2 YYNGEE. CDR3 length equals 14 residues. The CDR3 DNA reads TGTGCCAGCAGCGTAGGAACAGGGGGAAGCGAGCAGTACTTC. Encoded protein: CASSVGTGGSEQYF.

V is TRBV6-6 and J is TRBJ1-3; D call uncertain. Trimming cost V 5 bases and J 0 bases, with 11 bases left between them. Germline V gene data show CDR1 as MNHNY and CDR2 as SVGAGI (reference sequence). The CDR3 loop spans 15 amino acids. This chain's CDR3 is CASSLTGSSGNTIYF. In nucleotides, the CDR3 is TGTGCCAGCAGTCTGACGGGAAGCTCTGGAAACACCATATATTTT.

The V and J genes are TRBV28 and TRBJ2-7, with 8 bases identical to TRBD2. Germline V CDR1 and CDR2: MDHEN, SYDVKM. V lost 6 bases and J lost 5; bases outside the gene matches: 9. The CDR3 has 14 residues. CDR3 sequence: CASSGGGRIDEQYF. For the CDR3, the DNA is TGTGCCAGCAGCGGGGGCGGGAGGATCGACGAGCAGTACTTC.

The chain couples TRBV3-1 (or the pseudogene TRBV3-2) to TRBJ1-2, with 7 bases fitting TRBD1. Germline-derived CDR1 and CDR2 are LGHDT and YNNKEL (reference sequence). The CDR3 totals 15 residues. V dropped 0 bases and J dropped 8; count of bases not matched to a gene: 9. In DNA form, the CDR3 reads TGTGCCAGCAGCCAAGAAGCGAACCGGGACAGCGGCTACACCTTC. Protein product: CASSQEANRDSGYTF.

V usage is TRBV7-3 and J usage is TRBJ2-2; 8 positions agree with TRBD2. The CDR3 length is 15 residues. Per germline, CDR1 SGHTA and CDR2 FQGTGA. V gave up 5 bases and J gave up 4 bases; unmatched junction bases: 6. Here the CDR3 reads CASSPAGTSTGELFF. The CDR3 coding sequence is TGTGCCAGCAGCCCCGCCGGGACTAGCACCGGGGAGCTGTTTTTT.

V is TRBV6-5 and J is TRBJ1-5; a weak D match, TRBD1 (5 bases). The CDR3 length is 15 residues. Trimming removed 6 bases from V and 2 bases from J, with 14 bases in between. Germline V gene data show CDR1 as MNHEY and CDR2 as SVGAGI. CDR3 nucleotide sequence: TGTGCCAGCAGGGATTCGGGGGGGGGCAATCAGCCCCAGCATTTT. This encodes CASRDSGGGNQPQHF.

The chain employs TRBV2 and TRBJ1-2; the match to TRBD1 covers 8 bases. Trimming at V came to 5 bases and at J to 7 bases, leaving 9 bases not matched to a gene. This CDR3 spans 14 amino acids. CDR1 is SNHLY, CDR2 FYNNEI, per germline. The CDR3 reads CASSQQGEGSGYTF. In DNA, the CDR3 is TGTGCCAGCAGTCAACAGGGGGAAGGTAGTGGCTACACCTTC.

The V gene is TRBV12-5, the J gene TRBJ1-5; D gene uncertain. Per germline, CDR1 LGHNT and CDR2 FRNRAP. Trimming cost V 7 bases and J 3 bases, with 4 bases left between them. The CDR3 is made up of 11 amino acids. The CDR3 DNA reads TGTGCTAGTGCTACCAATCAGCCCCAGCATTTT. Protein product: CASATNQPQHF.